This T cell receptor (beta chain) was recorded in a study of blood T cell repertoires in COVID-19 (dated by TCRdb to 2020 to 2021). Concerning the study at large: The collaborator samples originated in the United States, Italy and Spain and spanned the acute and convalescent phases of COVID-19. The prospective study material was composed of cDNA or gDNA derived from T cells, B-cell-depleted T cells, or PBMCs. The dataset comprised deeply sampled blood TCRbeta repertoires from subjects exposed to, actively infected with, or recovered from COVID-19. A freely available public database, intended as a resource for researchers studying the immune response to SARS-CoV-2, is where the repertoires were released. The samples were drawn from two sources: the first 160 participants of the ongoing ImmuneRACE study, and about 1,300 subjects contributed by 6 global collaborators. A de-identified subject ID, COVID-19 status, age in years and sex were almost always included in the sample metadata. Where HLA class I and class II types were available, the types were taken from metadata supplied by the sample provider, not from assay-based typing.

A remark on this clone: This receptor's antigen is unknown. No much larger clone is present one base from it, and per-base qualities are unavailable.

Broader findings and caveats from the paper: The amount of clinical and demographic metadata varied by source and participant and was provided uncurated.

The immunoSEQ Assay, a bias-controlled multiplex PCR, was used to amplify TCRbeta CDR3 regions from genomic DNA. As for the original processing: The number of nucleated cells in each sample was estimated by amplification of reference gene primers within the assay. Sequence reads were collapsed and filtered to measure the absolute abundance of every unique TCRbeta CDR3 rearrangement. Productive Simpson clonality was computed per sample as the square root of Simpson's diversity index over productive rearrangements. The source is immuneACCESS, and TCRdb retained only in-frame sequences with V and J called. Part of the clones is not carried over; for the studies checked, unresolved V genes explain less than half of this, and the remainder is unexplained. The DNA gave D and trimming, while V, J and clone size come from that table. This sample gives 150,000 to 200,000 clones in total; around 76% of them show up just once. The top ten clones comprise around 8.1% of the sample.

Each collaborating institution followed its own protocols to collect whole blood in K2EDTA tubes. For TCRbeta analysis, collaborator samples were shipped as frozen whole blood, as isolated PBMCs, or as DNA extracted from either sample type. Sequenced material: peripheral blood. The origin of this receptor is a woman between 45 and 65 years old with active or convalescent COVID-19.

The base sequence is TGCAGTGCTAGTGGCAGGCTTTTTGGGAACACTGAAGCTTTCTTT. Its coded protein is CSASGRLFGNTEAFF. The chain couples TRBV20-1 to TRBJ1-1; no D segment can be confidently identified. V and J are truncated by 3 bases and 1 base respectively, leaving an intervening sequence of 15 bases. Spanning cysteine to phenylalanine, the CDR3 consists of 15 amino acids. The read is trimmed to its CDR3 DNA, 45 bases read in frame from base 1. The germline V gene (reference sequence) yields DFQATT for CDR1 and SNEGSKA for CDR2.